This T cell receptor (beta chain) was sequenced for a study of a mutant IDH1 vaccine in newly diagnosed glioma. Study-wide background: Mean patient age was about 40 years; approximately 60% were male and approximately 38% female.

The V gene lost 0 bases and the J gene lost 3 bases, with 9 bases spanning the gap. The CDR3 is 14 residues long. The V gene's germline CDR1 is SGHRS and CDR2 YFSETQ. Worth noting for this clone: Its antigen is unknown.

Clones were read by immunoSEQ multiplex PCR, and TCRdb kept only the in-frame ones, dropping some. The sample records 30,000 to 35,000 clones, roughly 50% being singletons. Described time point: week 5, during vaccination. Doses of 300 ug of mutant IDH1 20-mer peptide were given with topical imiquimod. Each astrocytoma in the donors was new, WHO grade 3 or 4, IDH1-mutant and ATRX-lost. This sample comprised PBMCs, obtained from a glioma patient whose treatment included an IDH1 peptide vaccine. The TCR was taken from a woman between 18 and 29 years old with glioma. The chain uses TRBV5-1 and TRBJ2-5, with D possibly matching TRBD1 (6 bases). CDR3 nucleotides: TGCGCCAGCAGCTTGGGGACAGCAGAAGAGACCCAGTACTTC. It encodes CASSLGTAEETQYF.